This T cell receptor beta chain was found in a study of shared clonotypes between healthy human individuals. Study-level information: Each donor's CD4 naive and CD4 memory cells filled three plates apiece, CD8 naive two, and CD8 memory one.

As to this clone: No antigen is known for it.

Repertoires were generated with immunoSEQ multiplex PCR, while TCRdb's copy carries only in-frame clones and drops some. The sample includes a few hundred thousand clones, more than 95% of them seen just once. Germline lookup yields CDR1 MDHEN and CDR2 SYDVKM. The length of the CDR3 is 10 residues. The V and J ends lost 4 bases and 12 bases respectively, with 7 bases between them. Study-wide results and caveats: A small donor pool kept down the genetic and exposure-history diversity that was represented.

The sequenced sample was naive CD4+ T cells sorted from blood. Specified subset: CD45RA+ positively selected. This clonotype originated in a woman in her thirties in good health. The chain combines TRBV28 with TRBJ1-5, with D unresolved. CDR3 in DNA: TGTGCCAGCAGTTCGACCAACCAGCATTTT. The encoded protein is CASSSTNQHF.